This TCR beta chain appears in the sequencing data of a study of T cell changes during pregnancy in multiple sclerosis. Produced via immunoSEQ multiplex PCR; TCRdb's table is partial and in-frame only. The profile shows about 16,000 clones, 65% to 90% of them singletons. This clonotype was obtained from a female donor with multiple sclerosis, enrolled in a pregnancy study. Material: CD8+ T cells from peripheral blood mononuclear cells, obtained in the first trimester of pregnancy.

The CDR3 DNA sequence: TGCGCCAGCAGCCCCTATGGAGGGCCTCCCTACGAGCAGTACTTC. Its translation is CASSPYGGPPYEQYF. The chain is built from TRBV5-1 and TRBJ2-7; D might be TRBD2 (6 bases). The germline V gene encodes CDR1 SGHRS and CDR2 YFSETQ. The CDR3 has 15 residues. V lost 4 bases to trimming and J lost 2 bases, with 16 bases between them.